This is a list of T cell receptor beta chains from one sample in a study of blood T cells in healthy people across ages. TCRdb recomputed calls from the 5' RACE reads with MiXCR, one row per CDR3 protein. The repertoire holds about 800,000 distinct CDR3 sequences, with 20% to 25% as singletons. This sample was shared with a second study, whose subject was T cells of mothers and their children.

The sequenced sample was blood. These receptors all stem from a boy aged 5-17 years in good health. Both conserved end residues are part of each CDR3. A D gene is named only where the DNA matches it firmly. Part of the rows lack a size; the others show once, few, many or a class for expanded clones.

v_call	d_call	clone_size	j_call	cdr3_nt	cdr3_aa
TRBV7-2	-	-	TRBJ2-5	TGTGCCAGCAGGGGGACTTCGTACCAAGAGACCCAGTACTTC	CASRGTSYQETQYF
TRBV14	TRBD2	-	TRBJ2-2	TGTGCCAGCAGCCAGGCCCGCGGGGGGGCCGGGGAGCTGTTTTTT	CASSQARGGAGELFF
TRBV7-3	-	few	TRBJ2-1	TGTGCCAGCAGCCCATACAACTCAGGGGGGAATGAGCAGTTCTTC	CASSPYNSGGNEQFF
TRBV5-1	TRBD2	-	TRBJ2-1	TGCGCCAGCAGCTCCCGGACTAGCGGGACCAATGAGCAGTTCTTC	CASSSRTSGTNEQFF
TRBV7-3	-	few	TRBJ2-1	TGTGCCAGCAGCTCCTATAACAATGAGCAGTTCTTC	CASSSYNNEQFF
TRBV29-1	-	few	TRBJ2-1	TGCAGCGTTATCCGTAGCGGCGATGAGCAGTTCTTC	CSVIRSGDEQFF
TRBV12-3/TRBV12-4	-	many	TRBJ2-4	TGTGCCAGCAGTTCAACAGACTTCTTAGCCAAAAACATTCAGTACTTC	CASSSTDFLAKNIQYF
TRBV7-2	TRBD1	-	TRBJ1-1	TGTGCCAGCAGCCGTGACAGGGGGCTATCTGAAGCTTTCTTT	CASSRDRGLSEAFF
TRBV2	TRBD2	-	TRBJ2-1	TGTGCCAGCGGGACTAGCGGGGGGGGCCTCTACAATGAGCAGTTCTTC	CASGTSGGGLYNEQFF
TRBV6-6	TRBD1	-	TRBJ1-1	TGTGCCAGCAACGGGGGACAGCCGAACACCGAAGCTTTCTTT	CASNGGQPNTEAFF
TRBV29-1	-	few	TRBJ1-1	TGCAGCGTTGGCGACGGACCGAACACTGAAGCTTTCTTT	CSVGDGPNTEAFF
TRBV20-1	TRBD2	-	TRBJ2-7	TGCAGTGCTAGCCGCGGGGAGGGAGTTCTTTTCTACGAGCAGTACTTC	CSASRGEGVLFYEQYF
TRBV20-1	TRBD2	few	TRBJ2-1	TGCAGTCTAGCGGGAGTCCCCAATGAGCAGTTCTTC	CSLAGVPNEQFF
TRBV29-1	TRBD1	few	TRBJ1-1	TGCAGCGCTACGTTTACCGGGACAGGGGGGACTGAAGCTTTCTTT	CSATFTGTGGTEAFF
TRBV29-1	TRBD2	-	TRBJ2-1	TGCAGCGTTTCCGGGACTAGCGGGATTTCCTACAATGAGCAGTTCTTC	CSVSGTSGISYNEQFF
TRBV7-2	-	few	TRBJ2-7	TGTGCCAGCAGCCTACGCGAAGGGCAGAAGAACTACGAGCAGTACTTC	CASSLREGQKNYEQYF
TRBV6-5	-	few	TRBJ2-1	TGTGCCAGCAGTTACGCGGGGAGGGGGTTCTACAATGAGCAGTTCTTC	CASSYAGRGFYNEQFF
TRBV29-1	-	few	TRBJ1-1	TGCAGCGTCGTTGTCCCGAGCCGTCGAACTGAAGCTTTCTTT	CSVVVPSRRTEAFF
TRBV7-2	-	-	TRBJ1-5	TGTGCCAGCAGCTTAAGAGGCGGTCCTTCAAATCAGCCCCAGCATTTT	CASSLRGGPSNQPQHF
TRBV9	TRBD2	-	TRBJ2-1	TGTGCCAGCTCAACGGGACTAGCAGCCAATGAGCAGTTCTTC	CASSTGLAANEQFF
TRBV3-1	TRBD2	-	TRBJ2-7	TGTGCCAGCAGCCAAGAGCGCGGACTAGCGAGAAAGGGTTACGAGCAGTACTTC	CASSQERGLARKGYEQYF
TRBV4-2	-	-	TRBJ2-4	TGTGCCAGCAGCCAAGACTGGGAATCAGCCAAAAACATTCAGTACTTC	CASSQDWESAKNIQYF
TRBV2	TRBD2	-	TRBJ2-1	TGTGCCAGCAATCCGGGAATAGCGGGAGGGAGCTCCTACAATGAGCAGTTCTTC	CASNPGIAGGSSYNEQFF
TRBV12-3/TRBV12-4	-	-	TRBJ1-5	TGTGCCAGCAGTTTCGGTCATAGCAATCAGCCCCAGCATTTT	CASSFGHSNQPQHF
TRBV20-1	-	-	TRBJ1-4	TGCAGTGCCCCCGATTTAGAGCTCCCGACTAATGAAAAACTGTTTTTT	CSAPDLELPTNEKLFF
TRBV29-1	TRBD1	-	TRBJ2-7	TGCAGCGTTCGGGGCAGGGGGCTTGTCTACGAGCAGTACTTC	CSVRGRGLVYEQYF
TRBV5-1	-	few	TRBJ2-7	TGCGCCAGCAGCCAAAACCCAGGGTACTACGAGCAGTACTTC	CASSQNPGYYEQYF
TRBV29-1	-	-	TRBJ2-3	TGCAGCGTTGACGGTATCCGCACAGATACGCAGTATTTT	CSVDGIRTDTQYF
TRBV15	-	few	TRBJ2-3	TGTGCCACCAGCAGTGCTAGACGGGTTAGCACAGATACGCAGTATTTT	CATSSARRVSTDTQYF
TRBV18	-	few	TRBJ1-4	TGTGCCAGCTCAGACCGGGCCCAGGATTTTGGAGAAAAACTGTTTTTT	CASSDRAQDFGEKLFF
TRBV7-3	-	-	TRBJ1-1	TGTGCCAGCAGCCCTGGGGGACAATCCGTAGCTTTCTTT	CASSPGGQSVAFF
TRBV5-1	-	-	TRBJ2-3	TGCGCCAGCAGCCCGGGAAGAGGGGTCATCACAGATACGCAGTATTTT	CASSPGRGVITDTQYF
TRBV29-1	TRBD2	-	TRBJ2-3	TGCAGCGCACGAGTAGCGGGGGTCATGAATACGCAGTATTTT	CSARVAGVMNTQYF
TRBV14	TRBD1	few	TRBJ2-7	TGTGCCAGCAGCCAGGAGACAGGGCGTCTCTCCTACGAGCAGTACTTC	CASSQETGRLSYEQYF
TRBV7-2	-	once	TRBJ1-2	TGTGCCAGCAGCTTAGATCCGGGGCTGGAGGGCTATGGCTACACCTTC	CASSLDPGLEGYGYTF
TRBV29-1	TRBD2	-	TRBJ2-5	TGCAGCGCATTAGCGGGAGGAGAGACCCAGTACTTC	CSALAGGETQYF
TRBV29-1	-	few	TRBJ2-1	TGCAGCGTTGAACTCCGGACGTACAATGAGCAGTTCTTC	CSVELRTYNEQFF
TRBV20-1	-	few	TRBJ2-7	TGCAGTGCTAGGTCAGGGGTCTACGAGCAGTACTTC	CSARSGVYEQYF
TRBV20-1	-	few	TRBJ2-3	TGCAGTGTTCGTCAGCTGCGGGGTCGCACAGATACGCAGTATTTT	CSVRQLRGRTDTQYF
TRBV11-2	-	-	TRBJ2-7	TGTGCCAGCAGCGCAGGGGACGGGGGATGGGGGTGGGAGCAGTACTTC	CASSAGDGGWGWEQYF
TRBV7-9	-	many	TRBJ2-7	TGTGCCAGCAGCTTATGGGGCTCCTACGAGCAGTACTTC	CASSLWGSYEQYF
TRBV27	-	few	TRBJ2-5	TGTGCCAGCAGTCATCCACAAGAGACCCAGTACTTC	CASSHPQETQYF
TRBV12-3/TRBV12-4	TRBD1	-	TRBJ2-3	TGTGCCAGCAGTCCTATTGGGACAGGGGTAGATACGCAGTATTTT	CASSPIGTGVDTQYF
TRBV7-3	-	-	TRBJ2-6	TGTGCCAGCAGCCCCGTGACGATCTCTGGGGCCAACGTCCTGACTTTC	CASSPVTISGANVLTF
TRBV3-1	-	few	TRBJ2-7	TGTGCCAGCAGCCAAGATTTTACCTCCTACGAGCAGTACTTC	CASSQDFTSYEQYF
TRBV28	TRBD1	-	TRBJ2-7	TGTGCCAGCAGTTCCGACCCGGGACAGGTATTTTTATACGAGCAGTACTTC	CASSSDPGQVFLYEQYF
TRBV10-3	TRBD1	-	TRBJ2-5	TGTGCCATCAGTGGCGCGGGACAGGGCGGGCAAGAGACCCAGTACTTC	CAISGAGQGGQETQYF
TRBV29-1	-	-	TRBJ2-3	TGCAGCGTTCCAGGCAGGGGAGGGACAGATACGCAGTATTTT	CSVPGRGGTDTQYF
TRBV28	TRBD1	few	TRBJ2-7	TGTGCCAGCAGCCCATACAGGGGGCCGGACGAGCAGTACTTC	CASSPYRGPDEQYF
TRBV4-3	TRBD2	few	TRBJ2-4	TGCGCCAGCAGCCAAGTTGGCCTAGCGGATAACAAAAACATTCAGTACTTC	CASSQVGLADNKNIQYF
TRBV3-1	-	few	TRBJ1-2	TGTGCCAGCAGCAATGATCAGGGAAGCTATGGCTACACCTTC	CASSNDQGSYGYTF